A single sample is the source of the 28 T cell receptor beta chains below, sequenced in a study of blood T cell repertoires in COVID-19. Generated by immunoSEQ multiplex PCR, the TCRdb table keeps only in-frame clones and is missing some. The sample lists approximately 180,000 clones; 75% to 90% were seen once. Sample: PBMCs or T cells enriched from blood (not recorded which). The receptor set was obtained from a woman aged 35 to 49 with acute COVID-19.

The J gene is TRBJ2-1, the V gene TRBV4-3, with 10 bases fitting TRBD2. The CDR3 sequence is 20 residues long. V lost 0 bases, J lost 6 bases, and 17 bases stayed unmatched. CDR1 and CDR2 from the germline V gene are LGHNA and YSLEER. The CDR3 sequence: CASSQDGPSGRVMVSNEQFF. DNA of the CDR3: TGCGCCAGCAGCCAAGATGGTCCTAGCGGGAGAGTCATGGTTAGCAATGAGCAGTTCTTC.

This clone was seen a handful of times. The rearrangement uses TRBV12-5 and TRBJ1-5; D perhaps matches TRBD1 (6 bases). The CDR3 runs 15 residues. Germline-derived CDR1 and CDR2 are LGHNT and FRNRAP. V lost 5 bases and J 4 bases, leaving 15 bases between the germline ends. CDR3 residues: CASGPDRSQNQPQHF. The CDR3 DNA reads TGTGCTAGTGGTCCAGACAGGTCTCAGAATCAGCCCCAGCATTTT.

This clone was counted once. The chain uses TRBV24-1 and TRBJ1-2; maybe TRBD1 (6 bases). The length of the CDR3 is 15 residues. The ends were cut back, 3 bases at V and 7 bases at J, with 17 bases in the middle. The germline V gene encodes CDR1 KGHDR and CDR2 SFDVKD. The CDR3 is CATSDPLDTGFGYTF. DNA for the CDR3: TGTGCCACCAGTGATCCTCTGGACACAGGGTTTGGCTACACCTTC.

The rearrangement joins TRBV19 to TRBJ2-1; 13 nucleotides align to TRBD2. Losses at the gene ends were 4 bases for V and 7 bases for J; bases not matched to a gene: 7. The CDR3 spans 16 residues. Germline loops: CDR1 LNHDA, CDR2 SQIVND (reference sequence). The CDR3 DNA reads as TGTGCCAGTAGTACCGGACTAGCGGGGGAAAGGAATGAGCAGTTCTTC. Amino acids: CASSTGLAGERNEQFF.

V gene TRBV5-4 combines with J gene TRBJ2-1; TRBD1 aligns across 9 bases. This CDR3 comprises 16 residues. CDR1 is SGHNT and CDR2 is YYREEE in the germline V gene (reference sequence). V lost 0 bases to trimming and J lost 5 bases; unmatched junction nucleotides: 6. For the CDR3, the DNA is TGTGCCAGCAGCTTGGCTAGACAGGGGGAGAACAATGAGCAGTTCTTC. It encodes CASSLARQGENNEQFF.

The genes are TRBV27 and TRBJ2-2, with D tentatively TRBD1 (6 bases). Trimming took 3 bases from V and 3 from J, leaving 11 bases between them. Germline loops: CDR1 MNHEY, CDR2 SMNVEV (reference sequence). The CDR3 is 15 amino acids. The CDR3 DNA reads TGTGCCAGCAGTTTCTACACAGGGTACACCGGGGAGCTGTTTTTT. This sequence encodes CASSFYTGYTGELFF.

This chain connects TRBV7-6 to TRBJ2-3; TRBD2 might be the D (6 bases). V was shortened by 6 bases and J by 4 bases, with 17 bases between the two germline ends. The germline CDR1 and CDR2 sequences are SGHVS and FNYEAQ. The CDR3 has 15 amino acids. The CDR3 region has the DNA TGTGCCAGCAGTCCCCAGCCGGCGGGATCAGATACGCAGTATTTT. As protein: CASSPQPAGSDTQYF. Full variable domain (outside the CDR3, taken from reference TRBV7-6 and TRBJ2-3): GAGVSQSPRYKVTKRGQDVALRCDPISGHVSLYWYRQALGQGPEFLTYFNYEAQQDKSGLPNDRFSAERPEGSISTLTIQRTEQRDSAMYRCASSPQPAGSDTQYFGPGTRLTVL.

The chain joins TRBV3-1 (or the pseudogene TRBV3-2) to TRBJ2-5, with TRBD1 identical over 10 bases. Germline V CDR1 and CDR2: LGHDT, YNNKEL (reference sequence). The junction had 7 bases not matched to a gene; V was cut back by 0 bases and J by 0 bases. The CDR3 has 18 amino acids. The CDR3 DNA sequence: TGTGCCAGCAGCCAAGATCGAGGGGGACAGGGGTACCAAGAGACCCAGTACTTC. Its translation is CASSQDRGGQGYQETQYF.

The chain joins TRBV29-1 to TRBJ2-7; D gene unclear. V lost 2 bases and J 7 bases, leaving 9 bases between the germline ends. CDR3 length: 11 amino acids. Germline V CDR1 and CDR2: SQVTM, ANQGSEA. As DNA, the CDR3 is TGCAGCGTTGAAACAGCTCGGGAGCAGTACTTC. This gives the protein CSVETAREQYF.

The genes are TRBV15 and TRBJ1-3; D not resolved. The CDR3 sequence is 14 residues long. Between the trimmed V and J ends, which lost 3 bases and 0 bases, there was a span of 6 bases. CDR1 and CDR2 from the germline V gene are LNHNV and YYDKDF (reference sequence). CDR3 amino acids: CATSSFSSGNTIYF. Here the CDR3 DNA reads TGTGCCACCAGCAGCTTCTCCTCTGGAAACACCATATATTTT.

V gene TRBV16 combines with J gene TRBJ1-2; 8 bases are a match to TRBD1. Germline V gene sequence: CDR1 KGHSY, CDR2 FQNENV. Losses at the gene ends were 0 bases for V and 1 base for J; bases not matched to a gene: 4. The CDR3 has 16 amino acids. The CDR3 region has the DNA TGTGCCAGCAGCCAATCTTTCACAGGGGGTAACTATGGCTACACCTTC. This gives the protein CASSQSFTGGNYGYTF.

This clone was observed many times. The chain has TRBV7-9 and TRBJ2-1; possibly TRBD2 for D (5 bases). V was pared by 1 base and J by 11 bases, with 21 bases between. CDR3 length: 16 residues. From germline, CDR1 is SEHNR and CDR2 FQNEAQ (reference sequence). DNA for the CDR3: TGTGCCAGCAGCTTAGAACGAGCGGTGCGAACCCTAAAGCAGTTCTTC. Translating it yields CASSLERAVRTLKQFF.

The chain is built from TRBV4-1 and TRBJ2-1; 10 bases align to TRBD2. The CDR3 is 16 residues long. V trimming: 0 bases; J trimming: 8 bases; junction bases outside the gene matches: 7. Germline assignment: CDR1 MGHRA and CDR2 YSYEKL. CDR3 coding DNA: TGCGCCAGCAGCCAAGATCGGAGCGGGGGGGCGTATGAGCAGTTCTTC. Protein: CASSQDRSGGAYEQFF.

The V gene is TRBV6-5, the J gene TRBJ1-4; 8 bases match TRBD1. This CDR3 has 14 residues. The trim removed 5 bases at V and 10 bases at J, leaving 9 bases unmatched. Germline CDR1 and CDR2: MNHEY and SVGAGI. In DNA, the CDR3 is TGTGCCAGCAGTACCCAGGGGGCCCCAGCAAAACTGTTTTTT. Its protein product is CASSTQGAPAKLFF.

The chain recombines TRBV24-1 with TRBJ2-1; 11 positions agree with TRBD2. J lost 1 base, V lost 6 bases, and 13 bases had no gene match. The CDR3 spans 19 residues. Germline CDR1 KGHDR, CDR2 SFDVKD. DNA for the CDR3: TGTGCCACCAGTTCCCCTTTCACTAGCGGGAGTGAATCCTACAATGAGCAGTTCTTC. Protein: CATSSPFTSGSESYNEQFF.

V and J are TRBV5-6 and TRBJ1-6, with D possibly being TRBD1 (6 bases). CDR1 and CDR2 from the germline V gene are SGHDT and YYEEEE. V was trimmed by 2 bases and J by 9 bases, leaving 12 bases between them. The CDR3 consists of 14 residues. The CDR3: CASSFGTRASPLHF. CDR3 nucleotide sequence: TGTGCCAGCAGCTTTGGGACACGTGCTTCACCCCTCCACTTT.

The CDR3 sequence is CASSWGVEQFF. CDR3 in DNA: TGTGCCAGCAGCTGGGGAGTTGAGCAGTTCTTC. The genes are TRBV7-8 and TRBJ2-1; D possibly corresponds to TRBD2 (5 bases). CDR1 SGHVS and CDR2 FQNEAQ come from the germline V gene. The ends were cut back, 4 bases at V and 9 bases at J, with 7 bases in the middle. CDR3 length: 11 amino acids.

V is TRBV29-1 and J is TRBJ1-4; perhaps TRBD1 as D (5 bases). The germline gives CDR1 SQVTM, CDR2 ANQGSEA. The CDR3 covers 12 residues. Trimming stripped 3 bases from V and 12 bases from J, with 14 bases between. CDR3 loop: CSVDRGQRELFF. In DNA form, the CDR3 reads TGCAGCGTTGATAGGGGCCAAAGGGAACTGTTTTTT.

The DNA for the CDR3 is TGTGCCACCGCTTCACAGGGGATTCGGCAGCCCCAGCATTTT. This sequence encodes CATASQGIRQPQHF. The chain joins TRBV7-8 to TRBJ1-5; 7 positions match TRBD1. The trim removed 10 bases at V and 7 bases at J, leaving 13 bases unmatched. The CDR3 has 14 amino acids. Germline CDR1 reads SGHVS; CDR2 reads FQNEAQ.

The chain joins TRBV9 to TRBJ1-2; D is uncertain. Germline values: CDR1 SGDLS, CDR2 YYNGEE. There are 13 residues in the CDR3. The ends were cut back, 0 bases at V and 7 bases at J, with 10 bases in the middle. DNA for the CDR3: TGTGCCAGCAGCGTAGATCAGGAGGCTGGCTACACCTTC. It codes for CASSVDQEAGYTF. The variable domain in full, completed from reference TRBV9 and TRBJ1-2, reads DSGVTQTPKHLITATGQRVTLRCSPRSGDLSVYWYQQSLDQGLQFLIQYYNGEERAKGNILERFSAQQFPDLHSELNLSSLELGDSALYFCASSVDQEAGYTFGSGTRLTVV.

This rearrangement joins TRBV5-5 to TRBJ1-2; D remains ambiguous. Looked up from germline, CDR1 is SGHKS and CDR2 is YYEKEE (reference sequence). This CDR3 region has 15 residues. V was clipped by 3 bases and J by 8 bases, with 20 bases between them. The CDR3 loop is CASSSYSQPRYGYTF. The CDR3 coding sequence is TGTGCCAGCAGCTCATACAGTCAACCCCGGTACGGCTACACCTTC.

The chain combines TRBV12-5 with TRBJ1-2, with D possibly being TRBD1 (6 bases). Trimming took 6 bases from V and 4 from J, leaving 9 bases between them. Germline CDR1 reads LGHNT; CDR2 reads FRNRAP. This CDR3 region has 12 residues. The CDR3 nucleotides read TGTGCTAGTGGGGGACAATTCTATGGCTACACCTTC. The encoded protein is CASGGQFYGYTF.

This rearrangement joins TRBV5-4 to TRBJ1-3; 7 bases align to TRBD1. This CDR3 spans 15 amino acids. Germline V gene sequence: CDR1 SGHNT, CDR2 YYREEE (reference sequence). V was clipped by 4 bases and J by 0 bases; unmatched bases: 4. This chain's CDR3 is CASSQDRLSGNTIYF. CDR3 nucleotides: TGTGCCAGCAGCCAGGACAGGCTCTCTGGAAACACCATATATTTT.

A few counts support this clone. The chain employs TRBV27 and TRBJ1-1, with D unclear. The V gene's germline CDR1 is MNHEY and CDR2 SMNVEV (reference sequence). Trimming left V 5 bases short and J 7 bases short, with 17 bases between. This CDR3 comprises 14 residues. CDR3 loop: CASSPASRHYEAFF. CDR3 in DNA: TGTGCCAGCAGTCCCGCCTCTCGACATTATGAAGCTTTCTTT.

Notes on this clone: Other DNA sequences from this sample encode an identical CDR3 as well. The gene calls are TRBV30 and TRBJ2-5, with TRBD1 matching over 9 bases. This CDR3 region has 14 residues. The V segment lost 3 bases and the J segment 5 bases; nucleotides outside the gene matches: 7. Germline CDR1 and CDR2: GTSNPN and SVGIG (reference sequence). The CDR3 sequence is CAWSSGTGTETQYF. DNA of the CDR3: TGTGCCTGGAGCTCCGGGACAGGGACGGAGACCCAGTACTTC.

This clone appeared a single time. J is TRBJ2-3 and V is TRBV7-2; D perhaps matches TRBD1 (7 bases). CDR3 length: 17 amino acids. The germline V gene has CDR1 SGHTA and CDR2 FQGNSA. V gave up 5 bases and J gave up 1 base, with 19 bases separating them. CDR3 residues: CASSPGGGGTGTDTQYF. DNA of the CDR3: TGTGCCAGCAGCCCCGGAGGGGGCGGGACCGGCACAGATACGCAGTATTTT.

The chain employs TRBV7-8 and TRBJ2-5; TRBD1 is a possible D gene (5 bases). The germline V gene has CDR1 SGHVS and CDR2 FQNEAQ. Trimming removed 4 bases at V and 5 bases at J, with 17 bases between. CDR3 length: 15 residues. The CDR3 reads CASSSTLTVQETQYF. CDR3 in DNA: TGTGCCAGCAGCTCCACGCTGACAGTTCAGGAGACCCAGTACTTC.

This chain links TRBV6-4 with TRBJ1-5; TRBD1 matches 7 bases. The CDR3 spans 14 residues. The germline CDR1 and CDR2 sequences are MRHNA and SNTAGT. The ends lost 3 bases at V and 7 bases at J; junction bases unmatched: 6. The CDR3 region has the DNA TGTGCCAGCAGTGATCCAGACAGGGACCAGCCCCAGCATTTT. It translates to CASSDPDRDQPQHF.